These 20 T cell receptor beta chains share one sample of origin, sequenced in a study of CD8 T cells in ankylosing spondylitis. One entry per CDR3 protein, called by TCRdb with MiXCR from the 5' RACE reads. The sample has approximately 200,000 distinct CDR3 sequences; roughly 13% are singletons. Sequencing was performed on blood, either unsorted or a sorted T cell fraction (not recorded which). The receptor set was obtained from a female donor with ankylosing spondylitis or in good health (not recorded which).

This rearrangement joins TRBV5-1 to TRBJ2-5; 7 bases agree with TRBD2. V lost 0 bases, J lost 9 bases, and 8 bases stayed unmatched. The V gene's germline CDR1 is SGHRS and CDR2 YFSETQ. The CDR3 consists of 14 residues. CDR3 sequence reads: CASSLDRTLAAQYF. The CDR3 region has the DNA TGCGCCAGCAGCTTGGATCGGACCCTAGCGGCCCAGTACTTC.

This clonotype occurred a few times. The rearrangement joins TRBV12-3 or TRBV12-4 to TRBJ2-7; D tentatively reads TRBD1 or TRBD2 (5 bases each). The CDR3 is 13 amino acids. Trimming took off 6 bases at V and 5 bases at J, with 14 bases between the two ends. CDR3 residues: CASSPGPVNEQYF. DNA of the CDR3: TGTGCCAGCAGCCCGGGGCCCGTCAACGAGCAGTACTTC.

This clonotype was found a few times. The genes are TRBV10-3 and TRBJ2-7, with TRBD1 identical over 12 bases. This CDR3 region has 15 residues. Trimming removed 4 bases from V and 1 base from J; junction bases left unmatched: 2. Germline-derived CDR1 and CDR2 are ENHRY and SYGVKD. This CDR3 is CAISGDRGRSYEQYF. CDR3 DNA: TGTGCCATCAGTGGGGACAGGGGGCGATCCTACGAGCAGTACTTC.

The rearrangement joins TRBV12-3 or TRBV12-4 to TRBJ2-2, with D possibly TRBD2 on 5 matching bases. Trimming removed 3 bases from V and 1 base from J, with 15 bases in between. The CDR3 is 17 amino acids. DNA for the CDR3: TGTGCCAGCAGTTTTCAAAGAGCGGCCTTGAACACCGGGGAGCTGTTTTTT. This encodes CASSFQRAALNTGELFF.

This clonotype was seen repeatedly, ten times or more. The J gene is TRBJ2-3, the V gene TRBV28, with no clear D. This CDR3 comprises 13 residues. V shed 3 bases and J shed 8 bases, with 12 bases lying between them. The germline V gene has CDR1 MDHEN and CDR2 SYDVKM. The CDR3 coding sequence is TGTGCCAGCAGTTTGTTCAACGCTGGTACGCAGTATTTT. This encodes CASSLFNAGTQYF.

A few counts support this clonotype. The chain carries TRBV24-1 and TRBJ2-7; 10 nucleotides line up with TRBD1. The CDR3 is 14 amino acids. Per germline, CDR1 KGHDR and CDR2 SFDVKD. J gave up 5 bases and V 4 bases, and 4 bases lay outside the gene matches. The CDR3 sequence: CATSDPDRGHEQYF. The CDR3, as DNA: TGTGCCACCAGTGACCCCGACAGGGGGCACGAGCAGTACTTC.

V gene TRBV10-3 combines with J gene TRBJ2-7; 8 bases agree with TRBD1. V lost 6 bases to trimming and J lost 2 bases; unmatched junction nucleotides: 3. CDR1 and CDR2 from the germline V gene are ENHRY and SYGVKD. The CDR3 has 13 residues. CDR3 in amino acids: CAIRQGEPYEQYF. CDR3 DNA sequence: TGTGCCATCAGACAGGGGGAACCCTACGAGCAGTACTTC.

V is TRBV5-1 and J is TRBJ2-2; 9 nucleotides match TRBD1. V lost 3 bases to trimming and J lost 0 bases; unmatched junction nucleotides: 6. The CDR3 is 17 residues long. Germline loops: CDR1 SGHRS, CDR2 YFSETQ. The CDR3 region is CASSSLTGGPNTGELFF. Written as DNA, the CDR3 is TGCGCCAGCAGCTCGTTAACAGGGGGCCCGAACACCGGGGAGCTGTTTTTT.

At least ten counts were recorded for this clonotype. The chain uses TRBV20-1 and TRBJ2-1; unclear D gene. Germline-derived CDR1 and CDR2 are DFQATT and SNEGSKA (reference sequence). The ends were cut back, 4 bases at V and 5 bases at J, with 9 bases in the middle. CDR3 size: 12 residues. This CDR3 reads CSANEFHNEQFF. The CDR3 DNA follows: TGCAGTGCTAACGAGTTCCACAATGAGCAGTTCTTC.

V and J are TRBV4-1 and TRBJ2-1, with D possibly being TRBD2 (5 bases). Germline values: CDR1 MGHRA, CDR2 YSYEKL. The CDR3 sequence is 11 residues long. Trimming cost V 6 bases and J 8 bases, with 8 bases left between them. This CDR3 reads CASRSGDEQFF. In DNA form, the CDR3 reads TGCGCCAGCAGGAGCGGCGATGAGCAGTTCTTC.

This clonotype was seen ten or more times. The rearrangement joins TRBV20-1 to TRBJ2-5; TRBD2 aligns across 10 bases. Looked up from germline, CDR1 is DFQATT and CDR2 is SNEGSKA (reference sequence). The CDR3 contains 16 residues. Losses at the gene ends were 0 bases for V and 4 bases for J; bases not matched to a gene: 8. The CDR3 here is CSARDLLAGESETQYF. CDR3 DNA sequence: TGCAGTGCTAGAGATCTGCTAGCGGGAGAGTCAGAGACCCAGTACTTC.

The sample holds many counts of this clonotype. V is TRBV12-3 or TRBV12-4 and J is TRBJ1-5; D gene uncertain. The CDR3 is 11 amino acids. Trimming removed 8 bases at V and 5 bases at J, with 7 bases between. The CDR3 loop is CASGVDQPQHF. In DNA form, the CDR3 reads TGTGCCAGCGGGGTGGATCAGCCCCAGCATTTT.

In DNA form, the CDR3 reads TGTGCCAGCAGCTACGCTTACGCTGAAGCTTTCTTT. Its protein is CASSYAYAEAFF. The chain joins TRBV7-2 to TRBJ1-1; D gene unclear. The CDR3 length is 12 residues. The V and J ends lost 4 bases and 6 bases respectively, with 9 bases between them. Germline V gives CDR1 SGHTA, CDR2 FQGNSA.

This clonotype was seen many times. The chain links TRBV7-9 to TRBJ2-7; D not resolved. The germline V and J ends were trimmed by 6 bases and 7 bases, with 13 bases remaining between them. The CDR3 spans 12 residues. CDR1 SEHNR and CDR2 FQNEAQ come from the germline V gene (reference sequence). CDR3 loop: CASSLEIGEQYF. As DNA, the CDR3 is TGTGCCAGCAGTCTAGAAATCGGTGAGCAGTACTTC.

This clonotype was recorded once. A much bigger clone sits one base away, suggesting this may be a read error. Lacking the conserved final phenylalanine or tryptophan, this CDR3 likely reflects a read error. This chain links TRBV12-3 or TRBV12-4 with TRBJ1-2; tentative D call: TRBD1 (6 bases). The germline V and J ends were trimmed by 6 bases and 4 bases, with 12 bases remaining between them. The CDR3 has 13 residues. CDR3 DNA sequence: TGTGCCAGCAGGCCGACAGGTGGCTATGGCTACACCATC. It codes for CASRPTGGYGYTI.

The CDR3 reads CASSPRTGKDIQYF. The CDR3, as DNA: TGTGCCAGCAGCCCGAGGACAGGGAAGGACATTCAGTACTTC. The rearrangement links TRBV7-9 to TRBJ2-4; 8 bases line up with TRBD1. The germline gives CDR1 SEHNR, CDR2 FQNEAQ (reference sequence). The V and J ends lost 5 bases and 8 bases, in that order; junction bases with no gene match: 8. This CDR3 has 14 amino acids. The variable domain in full, with the rest retrieved from reference TRBV7-9 and TRBJ2-4, is DTGVSQNPRHKITKRGQNVTFRCDPISEHNRLYWYRQTLGQGPEFLTYFQNEAQLEKSRLLSDRFSAERPKGSFSTLEIQRTEQGDSAMYLCASSPRTGKDIQYFGAGTRLSVL.

V usage is TRBV21-1 and J usage is TRBJ2-7. TRBV21-1 is given as a pseudogene. The CDR3 spans 15 residues. CDR3 DNA sequence: TGTGCCAGCAGCAAAAAGACGTACGAGTGGGACGAGCAGTACTTC. Amino acids: CASSKKTYEWDEQYF.

The chain is built from TRBV2 and TRBJ2-2; TRBD2 agrees at 9 bases. The CDR3 spans 18 residues. Germline V gene data show CDR1 as SNHLY and CDR2 as FYNNEI. Trimming took 5 bases from V and 3 from J; bases not matched to a gene: 13. The CDR3 bases are TGTGCCAGCAGTTTAGGAACCGCTAGCGGGATAGACACCGGGGAGCTGTTTTTT. Its protein product is CASSLGTASGIDTGELFF. The entire variable domain, with the rest obtained from reference TRBV2 and TRBJ2-2, is as follows: EPEVTQTPSHQVTQMGQEVILRCVPISNHLYFYWYRQILGQKVEFLVSFYNNEISEKSEIFDDQFSVERPDGSNFTLKIRSTKLEDSAMYFCASSLGTASGIDTGELFFGEGSRLTVL.

This clonotype was counted ten times or more. V gene TRBV25-1 combines with J gene TRBJ2-2, with TRBD2 identical over 7 bases. After removal of 8 bases from V and 4 bases from J, the junction contained 16 bases not matched to a gene. The CDR3 spans 17 residues. CDR1 MGHDK and CDR2 SYGVNS come from the germline V gene. The CDR3 spells CASSWQAGASVTGELFF. CDR3 sequence (DNA): TGTGCCAGCTCTTGGCAGGCGGGAGCATCGGTCACCGGGGAGCTGTTTTTT.

There are many counts of this clonotype. The rearrangement links TRBV20-1 to TRBJ1-1; the match to TRBD1 covers 7 bases. The CDR3 length is 14 residues. Germline lookup yields CDR1 DFQATT and CDR2 SNEGSKA (reference sequence). J was trimmed by 2 bases and V by 1 base; bases with no gene match: 4. Here the CDR3 reads CSARVTGANTEAFF. For the CDR3, the DNA is TGCAGTGCTAGAGTTACAGGGGCAAACACTGAAGCTTTCTTT.